This TCR beta chain was sequenced in a study of cytomegalovirus exposure and HLA in healthy donors. Both 60 Vbeta primers and 13 Jbeta primers went into the PCR. Sequencing used immunoSEQ multiplex PCR; TCRdb keeps in-frame clones, though not all of them. The data contain roughly 200,000 clones, about 80% of them singletons. The source material was PBMCs. The sequence derives from a woman aged 55-70 years in good health and CMV-seropositive.

CDR3 sequence (DNA): TGTGCCAGCAGCCGATACGGGGGAACCTACGAGCAGTACTTC. This gives the protein CASSRYGGTYEQYF. The chain joins TRBV11-1 to TRBJ2-7, with D tentatively TRBD2 (6 bases). V was trimmed by 5 bases and J by 2 bases, leaving 13 bases between them. CDR3 length: 14 residues. The V gene's germline CDR1 is SGHAT and CDR2 FQDESV (reference sequence).